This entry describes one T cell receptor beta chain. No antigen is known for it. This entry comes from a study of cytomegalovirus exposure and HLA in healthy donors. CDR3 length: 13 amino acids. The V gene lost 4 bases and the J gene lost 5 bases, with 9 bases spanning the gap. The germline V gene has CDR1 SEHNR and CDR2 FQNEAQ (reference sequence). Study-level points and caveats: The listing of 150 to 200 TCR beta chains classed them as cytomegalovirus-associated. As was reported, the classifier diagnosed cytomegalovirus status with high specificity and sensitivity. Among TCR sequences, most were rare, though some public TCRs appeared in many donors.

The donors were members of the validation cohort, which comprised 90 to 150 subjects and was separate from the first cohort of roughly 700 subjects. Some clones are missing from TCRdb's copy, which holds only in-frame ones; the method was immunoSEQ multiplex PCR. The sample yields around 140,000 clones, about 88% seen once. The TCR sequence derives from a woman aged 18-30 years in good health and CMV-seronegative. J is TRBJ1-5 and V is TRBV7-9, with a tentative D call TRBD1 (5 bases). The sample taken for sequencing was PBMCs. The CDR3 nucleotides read TGTGCCAGCAGCTCGACAGAAGATCAGCCCCAGCATTTT. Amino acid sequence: CASSSTEDQPQHF.